The sample holds many counts of the clone carrying this T cell receptor beta chain. The record originates from a study of T cells after yellow fever vaccination. CDR1 and CDR2 from the germline V gene are SGHDT and YYEEEE. The CDR3 covers 12 residues. V was clipped by 6 bases and J by 4 bases; unmatched bases: 2. By 5'RACE template switching, TCR cDNA was produced, with a universal primer site and UMIs added in the process. A single record per CDR3 protein comes from TCRdb applying MiXCR to the 5' RACE reads. Counted here are roughly 520,000 distinct CDR3 sequences, roughly 22% occurring once; the ten biggest clones make up roughly a sixth.

This clonotype originated in a man younger than 35 who received the YFV17D yellow fever vaccine. The sample consisted of PBMCs, taken roughly 20 days after the first yellow fever vaccination. This chain uses TRBV5-6 with TRBJ2-7, with 9 nucleotides matching TRBD1. The CDR3 sequence: CASTDRGYEQYF. CDR3 in DNA: TGTGCCAGCACCGACAGGGGGTACGAGCAGTACTTC.